The 20 T cell receptor beta chains in this list originate from one sample, sequenced in a study of T cells expressing NK-cell markers. TCRdb reprocessed the 5' RACE reads, keeping one entry per CDR3 protein, no DNA. The sample holds about 430,000 distinct CDR3 sequences. Sequencing was performed on blood T cells: a sorted CD56 or NKG2C T cell subset, CD4+ or CD8+ T cells, or bulk PBMC T cells (not recorded which). All receptors come from a woman aged 50 to 65 in good health.

This chain links TRBV12-3 or TRBV12-4 with TRBJ2-1. The CDR3 spans 14 residues. CDR3 loop: CASSLWRLNNEQFF.

The chain uses TRBV11-2 and TRBJ2-1; with no DNA, the TCRdb D assignment of TRBD2 cannot be verified. Looked up from germline, CDR1 is SGHAT and CDR2 is FQNNGV. The CDR3 consists of 15 residues. This chain's CDR3 is CASSPPGLADNEQFF.

The chain recombines TRBV5-1 with TRBJ1-5. CDR3 length equals 12 residues. CDR1 is SGHRS and CDR2 is YFSETQ in the germline V gene. The CDR3 here is CASTFYNQPQHF.

This chain connects TRBV18 to TRBJ1-2; TCRdb indicates TRBD1, and absent DNA this call remains unverified. Germline-derived CDR1 and CDR2 are KGHSH and LQKENI. The CDR3 has 13 amino acids. This CDR3 is CASSPETGFGYTF.

The chain has TRBV29-1 and TRBJ1-3; no DNA is available, so the TRBD1 call from TCRdb remains unchecked. This CDR3 comprises 14 residues. The V gene's germline CDR1 is SQVTM and CDR2 ANQGSEA. The CDR3 sequence: CSVVWGLSGNTIYF.

V is TRBV18 and J is TRBJ2-3. The CDR3 length is 14 residues. CDR1 KGHSH and CDR2 LQKENI come from the germline V gene. CDR3 residues: CASSPPGITDTQYF.

The J gene is TRBJ2-1, the V gene TRBV4-2. The CDR3 covers 12 residues. Germline V gives CDR1 LGHNA, CDR2 YNFKEQ. CDR3: CASSHLRNEQFF.

The V call is TRBV5-6, the J call TRBJ2-1. The CDR3 covers 14 residues. The germline CDR1 and CDR2 sequences are SGHDT and YYEEEE. The CDR3: CASSSGNTYNEQFF.

The rearrangement links TRBV7-8 to TRBJ2-5; TCRdb proposes TRBD2, but this gene call is untestable without DNA. This CDR3 region has 16 residues. Germline CDR1 and CDR2: SGHVS and FQNEAQ. Here the CDR3 reads CASSLGGFAGGETQYF.

The V gene is TRBV12-3 or TRBV12-4, the J gene TRBJ2-1; TCRdb proposes TRBD2, but this gene call is untestable without DNA. CDR3 length: 13 residues. CDR3 protein: CASKRTSGAKQFF.

V and J are TRBV5-6 and TRBJ1-2; TCRdb calls TRBD1, which cannot be checked without DNA. CDR1 SGHDT and CDR2 YYEEEE come from the germline V gene. This CDR3 has 14 amino acids. The CDR3 sequence: CASSLVQGAGGYTF. The whole variable domain, remainder taken from reference TRBV5-6 and TRBJ1-2, is DAGVTQSPTHLIKTRGQQVTLRCSPKSGHDTVSWYQQALGQGPQFIFQYYEEEERQRGNFPDRFSGHQFPNYSSELNVNALLLGDSALYLCASSLVQGAGGYTFGSGTRLTVV.

The J gene is TRBJ1-2, the V gene TRBV2; lacking DNA, the TRBD1 call made by TCRdb goes unchecked. The CDR3 runs to 13 residues. From germline, CDR1 is SNHLY and CDR2 FYNNEI. The CDR3 sequence is CASSYKQGYGYTF.

J is TRBJ2-7 and V is TRBV20-1; TCRdb proposes TRBD2, but this gene call is untestable without DNA. This CDR3 has 16 residues. In germline, CDR1 is DFQATT, CDR2 SNEGSKA (reference sequence). This CDR3 is CSARDPGTSGSYEQYF.

The V gene is TRBV5-5, the J gene TRBJ2-1. Germline lookup yields CDR1 SGHKS and CDR2 YYEKEE (reference sequence). This CDR3 is built from 13 residues. The CDR3 sequence: CASSFGPNNEQFF.

CDR3 protein: CASGGDNQPQHF. The chain recombines TRBV3-1 with TRBJ1-5. There are 12 residues in the CDR3. Germline CDR1 and CDR2: LGHDT and YNNKEL (reference sequence).

The chain joins TRBV11-2 to TRBJ2-2; TCRdb outputs TRBD1, but without DNA this stays unchecked. Germline V CDR1 and CDR2: SGHAT, FQNNGV. CDR3 size: 13 residues. CDR3 sequence reads: CASSGRGSGELFF. Full variable domain (remainder filled in from reference TRBV11-2 and TRBJ2-2): EAGVAQSPRYKIIEKRQSVAFWCNPISGHATLYWYQQILGQGPKLLIQFQNNGVVDDSQLPKDRFSAERLKGVDSTLKIQPAKLEDSAVYLCASSGRGSGELFFGEGSRLTVL.

The V call is TRBV4-2, the J call TRBJ2-3; TCRdb's D call of TRBD1 is untestable without DNA. CDR3 size: 18 residues. Looked up from germline, CDR1 is LGHNA and CDR2 is YNFKEQ. CDR3 amino acids: CASSQEGSGGRGSDTQYF.

CDR3: CASSLSGGGDEQFF. The V and J genes are TRBV12-3 or TRBV12-4 and TRBJ2-1; TCRdb reports TRBD1, a call that lacks DNA to check it against. This CDR3 is 14 amino acids long.

The rearrangement joins TRBV11-2 to TRBJ1-1; TCRdb's D gene call, TRBD1, goes unchecked for lack of DNA. This CDR3 is 13 amino acids long. Per germline, CDR1 SGHAT and CDR2 FQNNGV. The CDR3 loop is CASSPEGDTEAFF.

The chain joins TRBV29-1 to TRBJ2-5; TCRdb selects TRBD2, and the lack of DNA leaves this call unchecked. Germline values: CDR1 SQVTM, CDR2 ANQGSEA. The CDR3 has 13 residues. CDR3 sequence: CSVEARTSGTQYF. Full variable domain (outside the CDR3, taken from reference TRBV29-1 and TRBJ2-5): SAVISQKPSRDICQRGTSLTIQCQVDSQVTMMFWYRQQPGQSLTLIATANQGSEATYESGFVIDKFPISRPNLTFSTLTVSNMSPEDSSIYLCSVEARTSGTQYFGPGTRLLVL.